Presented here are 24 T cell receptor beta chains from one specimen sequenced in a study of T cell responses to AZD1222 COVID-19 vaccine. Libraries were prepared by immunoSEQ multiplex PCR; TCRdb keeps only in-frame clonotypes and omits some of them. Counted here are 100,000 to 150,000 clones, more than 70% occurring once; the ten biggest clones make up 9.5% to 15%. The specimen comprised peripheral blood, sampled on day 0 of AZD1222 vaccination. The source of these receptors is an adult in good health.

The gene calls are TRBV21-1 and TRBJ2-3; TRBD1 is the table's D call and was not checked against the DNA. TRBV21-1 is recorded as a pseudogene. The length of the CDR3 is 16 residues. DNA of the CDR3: TGTGCCAGCACCCCCCCAGGCCCTTCCTCCACAGATACGCAGTATTTT. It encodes CASTPPGPSSTDTQYF.

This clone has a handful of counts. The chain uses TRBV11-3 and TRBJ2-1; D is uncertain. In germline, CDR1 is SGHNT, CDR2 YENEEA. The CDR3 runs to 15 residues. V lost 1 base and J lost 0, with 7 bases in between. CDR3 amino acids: CASSLVPSSYNEQFF. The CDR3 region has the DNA TGTGCCAGCAGCTTAGTCCCGAGCTCCTACAATGAGCAGTTCTTC. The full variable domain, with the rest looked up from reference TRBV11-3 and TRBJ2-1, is EAGVVQSPRYKIIEKKQPVAFWCNPISGHNTLYWYLQNLGQGPELLIRYENEEAVDDSQLPKDRFSAERLKGVDSTLKIQPAELGDSAVYLCASSLVPSSYNEQFFGPGTRLTVL.

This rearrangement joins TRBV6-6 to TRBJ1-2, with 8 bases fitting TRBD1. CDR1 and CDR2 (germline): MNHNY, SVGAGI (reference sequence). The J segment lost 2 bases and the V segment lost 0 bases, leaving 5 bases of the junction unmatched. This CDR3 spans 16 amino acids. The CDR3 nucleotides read TGTGCCAGCAGTTACTCGGACAGGGTGAGAAACTATGGCTACACCTTC. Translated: CASSYSDRVRNYGYTF.

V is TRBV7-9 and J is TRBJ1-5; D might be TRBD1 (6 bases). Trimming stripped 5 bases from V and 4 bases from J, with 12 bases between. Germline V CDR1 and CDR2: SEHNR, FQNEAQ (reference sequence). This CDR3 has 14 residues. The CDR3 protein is CASSPTGFNQPQHF. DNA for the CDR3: TGTGCCAGCAGCCCAACAGGGTTTAATCAGCCCCAGCATTTT.

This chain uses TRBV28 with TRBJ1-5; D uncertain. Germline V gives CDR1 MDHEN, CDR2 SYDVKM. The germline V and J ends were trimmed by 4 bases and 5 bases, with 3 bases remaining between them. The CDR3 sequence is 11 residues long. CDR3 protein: CASSSYQPQHF. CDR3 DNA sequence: TGTGCCAGCAGTTCTTATCAGCCCCAGCATTTT.

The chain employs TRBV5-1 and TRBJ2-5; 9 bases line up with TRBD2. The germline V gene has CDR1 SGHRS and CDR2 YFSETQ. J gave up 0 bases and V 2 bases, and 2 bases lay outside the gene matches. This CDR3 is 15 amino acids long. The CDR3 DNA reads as TGCGCCAGCAGCTTCCAGCGGGGGGACCAAGAGACCCAGTACTTC. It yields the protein CASSFQRGDQETQYF.

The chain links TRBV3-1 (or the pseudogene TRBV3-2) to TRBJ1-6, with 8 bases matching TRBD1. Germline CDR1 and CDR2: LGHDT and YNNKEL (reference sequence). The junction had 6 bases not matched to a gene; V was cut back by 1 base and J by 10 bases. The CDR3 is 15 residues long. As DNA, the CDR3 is TGTGCCAGCAGCCAAGTTCAGGGGGCGGGCTCACCCCTCCACTTT. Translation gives CASSQVQGAGSPLHF.

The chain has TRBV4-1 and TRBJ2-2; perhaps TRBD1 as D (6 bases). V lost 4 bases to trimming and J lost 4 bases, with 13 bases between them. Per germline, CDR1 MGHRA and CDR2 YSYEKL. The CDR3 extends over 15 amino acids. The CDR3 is CASSPGQGSTGELFF. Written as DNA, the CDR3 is TGCGCCAGCAGCCCGGGGCAGGGGAGCACCGGGGAGCTGTTTTTT.

The CDR3 here is CASSIVNFGQVGGYTF. CDR3 in DNA: TGTGCCAGTAGTATAGTAAACTTCGGACAGGTCGGCGGCTACACCTTC. The chain employs TRBV19 and TRBJ1-2; 7 positions agree with TRBD1. This CDR3 is 16 amino acids long. The V gene end was trimmed by 1 base and the J gene end by 8 bases; junction bases not matched to a gene: 13. CDR1 and CDR2 from the germline V gene are LNHDA and SQIVND (reference sequence).

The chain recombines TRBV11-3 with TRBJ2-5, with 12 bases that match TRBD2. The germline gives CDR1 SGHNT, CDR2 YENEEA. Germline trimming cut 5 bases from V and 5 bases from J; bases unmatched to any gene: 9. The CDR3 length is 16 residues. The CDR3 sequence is CASSQGLAGFSETQYF. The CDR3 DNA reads TGTGCCAGCAGCCAGGGACTAGCGGGTTTTTCGGAGACCCAGTACTTC.

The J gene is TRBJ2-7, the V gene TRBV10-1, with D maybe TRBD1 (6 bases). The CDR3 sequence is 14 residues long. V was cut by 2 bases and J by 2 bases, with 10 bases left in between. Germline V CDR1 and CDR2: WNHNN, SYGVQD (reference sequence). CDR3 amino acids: CASSEGQGTYEQYF. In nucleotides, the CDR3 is TGCGCCAGCAGTGAGGGGCAGGGGACCTACGAGCAGTACTTC.

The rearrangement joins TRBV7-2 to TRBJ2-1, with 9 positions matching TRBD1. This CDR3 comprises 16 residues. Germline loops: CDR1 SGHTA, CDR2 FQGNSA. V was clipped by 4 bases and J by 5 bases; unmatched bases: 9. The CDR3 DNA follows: TGTGCCAGCAGCTGGCGTGGAGGGACAGGGCACAATGAGCAGTTCTTC. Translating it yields CASSWRGGTGHNEQFF.

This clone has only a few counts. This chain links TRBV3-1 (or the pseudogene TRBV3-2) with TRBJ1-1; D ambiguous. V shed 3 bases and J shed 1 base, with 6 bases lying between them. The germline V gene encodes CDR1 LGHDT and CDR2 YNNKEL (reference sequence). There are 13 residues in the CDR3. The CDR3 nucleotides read TGTGCCAGCAGCCAGGGAGGGAACACTGAAGCTTTCTTT. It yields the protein CASSQGGNTEAFF.

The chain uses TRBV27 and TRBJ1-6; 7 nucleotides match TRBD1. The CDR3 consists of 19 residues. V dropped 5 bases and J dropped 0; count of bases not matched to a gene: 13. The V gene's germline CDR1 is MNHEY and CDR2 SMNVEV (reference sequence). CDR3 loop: CASSQYDWGDSSYNSPLHF. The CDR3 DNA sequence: TGTGCCAGCAGTCAGTACGATTGGGGGGACAGCTCCTATAATTCACCCCTCCACTTT.

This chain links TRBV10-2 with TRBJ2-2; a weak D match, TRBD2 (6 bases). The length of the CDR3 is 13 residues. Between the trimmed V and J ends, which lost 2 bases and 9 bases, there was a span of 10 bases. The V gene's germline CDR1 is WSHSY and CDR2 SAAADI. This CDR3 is CASSEPRGRELFF. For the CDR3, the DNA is TGCGCCAGCAGTGAGCCGCGGGGCCGGGAGCTGTTTTTT.

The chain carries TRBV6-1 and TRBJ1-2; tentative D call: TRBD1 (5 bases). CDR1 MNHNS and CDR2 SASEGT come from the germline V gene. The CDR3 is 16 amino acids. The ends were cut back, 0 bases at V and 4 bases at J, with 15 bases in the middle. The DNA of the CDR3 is TGTGCCAGCAGTGAAGCGCCCTCCAGGGAGATCTATGGCTACACCTTC. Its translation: CASSEAPSREIYGYTF.

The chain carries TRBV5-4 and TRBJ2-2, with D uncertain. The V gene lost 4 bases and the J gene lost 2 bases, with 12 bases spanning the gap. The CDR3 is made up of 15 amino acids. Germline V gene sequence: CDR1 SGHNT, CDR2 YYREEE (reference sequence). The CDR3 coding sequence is TGTGCCAGCAGCCCACGAGGCCCCAACACCGGGGAGCTGTTTTTT. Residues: CASSPRGPNTGELFF.

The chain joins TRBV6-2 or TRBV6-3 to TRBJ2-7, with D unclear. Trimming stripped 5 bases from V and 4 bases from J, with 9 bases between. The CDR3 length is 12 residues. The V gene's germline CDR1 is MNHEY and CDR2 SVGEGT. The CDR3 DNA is TGTGCCAGCAGTGACCCCCGTTACGAGCAGTACTTC. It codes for CASSDPRYEQYF.

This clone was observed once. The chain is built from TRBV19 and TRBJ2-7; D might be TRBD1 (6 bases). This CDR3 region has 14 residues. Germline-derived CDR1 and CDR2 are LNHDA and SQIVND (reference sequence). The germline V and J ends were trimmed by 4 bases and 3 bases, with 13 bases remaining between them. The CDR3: CASSTVTGSYEQYF. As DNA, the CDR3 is TGTGCCAGTAGTACCGTGACAGGCAGCTACGAGCAGTACTTC.

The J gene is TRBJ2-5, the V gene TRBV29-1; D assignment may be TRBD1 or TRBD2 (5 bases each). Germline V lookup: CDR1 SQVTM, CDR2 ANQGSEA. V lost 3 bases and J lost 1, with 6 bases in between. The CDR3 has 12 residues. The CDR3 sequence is CSVEGPQETQYF. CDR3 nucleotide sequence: TGCAGCGTTGAGGGACCCCAAGAGACCCAGTACTTC.

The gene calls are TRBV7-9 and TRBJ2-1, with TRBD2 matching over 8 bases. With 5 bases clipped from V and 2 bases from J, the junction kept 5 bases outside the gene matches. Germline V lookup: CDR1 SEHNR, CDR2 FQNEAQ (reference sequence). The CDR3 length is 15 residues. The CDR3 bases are TGTGCCAGCAGCCCCAGCGGGAGTCCCTACAATGAGCAGTTCTTC. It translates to CASSPSGSPYNEQFF.

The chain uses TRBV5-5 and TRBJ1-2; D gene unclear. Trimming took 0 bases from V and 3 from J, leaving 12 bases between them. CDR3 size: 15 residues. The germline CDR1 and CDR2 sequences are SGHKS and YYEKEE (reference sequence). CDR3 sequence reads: CASSLDITWDYGYTF. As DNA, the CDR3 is TGTGCCAGCAGCTTGGATATTACCTGGGACTATGGCTACACCTTC.

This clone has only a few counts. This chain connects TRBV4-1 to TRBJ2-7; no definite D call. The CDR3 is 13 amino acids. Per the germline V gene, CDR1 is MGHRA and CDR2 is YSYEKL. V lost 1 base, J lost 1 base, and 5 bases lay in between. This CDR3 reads CASSQGPSYEQYF. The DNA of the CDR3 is TGCGCCAGCAGCCAAGGGCCATCCTACGAGCAGTACTTC.

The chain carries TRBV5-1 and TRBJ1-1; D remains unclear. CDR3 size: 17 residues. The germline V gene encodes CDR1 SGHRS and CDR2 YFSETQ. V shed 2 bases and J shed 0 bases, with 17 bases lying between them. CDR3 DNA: TGCGCCAGCAGCTTCGGCGGACCCATCAGCTTGAACACTGAAGCTTTCTTT. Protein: CASSFGGPISLNTEAFF.